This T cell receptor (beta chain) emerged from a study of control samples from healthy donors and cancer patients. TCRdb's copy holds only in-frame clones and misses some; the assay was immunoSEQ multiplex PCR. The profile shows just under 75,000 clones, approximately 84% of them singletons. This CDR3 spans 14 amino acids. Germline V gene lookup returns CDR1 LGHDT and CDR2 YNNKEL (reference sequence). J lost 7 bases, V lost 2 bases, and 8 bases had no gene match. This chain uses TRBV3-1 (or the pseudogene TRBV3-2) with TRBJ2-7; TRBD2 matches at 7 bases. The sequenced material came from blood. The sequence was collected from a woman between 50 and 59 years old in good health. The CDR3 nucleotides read TGTGCCAGCAGCCAATGGGAGGGTTTTAAAGAGCAGTACTTC. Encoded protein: CASSQWEGFKEQYF.